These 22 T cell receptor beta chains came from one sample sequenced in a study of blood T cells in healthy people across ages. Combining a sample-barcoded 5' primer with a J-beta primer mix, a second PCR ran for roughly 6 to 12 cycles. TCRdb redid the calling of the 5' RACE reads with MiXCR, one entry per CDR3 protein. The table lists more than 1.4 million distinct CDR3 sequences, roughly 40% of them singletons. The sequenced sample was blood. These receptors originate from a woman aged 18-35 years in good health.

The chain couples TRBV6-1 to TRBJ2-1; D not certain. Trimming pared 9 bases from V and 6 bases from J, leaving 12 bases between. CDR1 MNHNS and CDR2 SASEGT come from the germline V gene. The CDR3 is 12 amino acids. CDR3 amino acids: CASLDPPNEQFF. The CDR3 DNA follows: TGTGCCAGTCTGGACCCTCCCAATGAGCAGTTCTTC.

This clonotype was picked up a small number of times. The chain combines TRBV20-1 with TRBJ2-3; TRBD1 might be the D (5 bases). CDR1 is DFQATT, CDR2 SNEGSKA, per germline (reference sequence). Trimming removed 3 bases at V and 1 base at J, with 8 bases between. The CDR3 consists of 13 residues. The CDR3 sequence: CSASGAGTDTQYF. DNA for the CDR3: TGCAGTGCTAGTGGGGCCGGCACAGATACGCAGTATTTT.

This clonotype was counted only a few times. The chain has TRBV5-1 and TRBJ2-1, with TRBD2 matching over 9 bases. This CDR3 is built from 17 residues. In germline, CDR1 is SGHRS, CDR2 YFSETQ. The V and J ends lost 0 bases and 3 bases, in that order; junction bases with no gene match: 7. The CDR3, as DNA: TGCGCCAGCAGCTTGGGCGGTAGCGGGGGCATCTACAATGAGCAGTTCTTC. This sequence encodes CASSLGGSGGIYNEQFF.

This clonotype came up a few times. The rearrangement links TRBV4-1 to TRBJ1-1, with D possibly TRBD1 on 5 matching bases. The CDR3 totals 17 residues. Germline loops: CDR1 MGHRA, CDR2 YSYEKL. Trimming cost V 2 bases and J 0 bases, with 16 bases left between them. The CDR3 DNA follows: TGCGCCAGCAGCCAAACCGGGACGTCTAGCTTGAACACTGAAGCTTTCTTT. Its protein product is CASSQTGTSSLNTEAFF.

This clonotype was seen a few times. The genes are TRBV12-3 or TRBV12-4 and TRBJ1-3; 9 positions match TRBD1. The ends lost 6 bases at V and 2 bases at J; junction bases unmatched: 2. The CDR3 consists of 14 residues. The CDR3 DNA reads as TGTGCCAGCAGGAGGACAGGGGCTGGAAACACCATATATTTT. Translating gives CASRRTGAGNTIYF.

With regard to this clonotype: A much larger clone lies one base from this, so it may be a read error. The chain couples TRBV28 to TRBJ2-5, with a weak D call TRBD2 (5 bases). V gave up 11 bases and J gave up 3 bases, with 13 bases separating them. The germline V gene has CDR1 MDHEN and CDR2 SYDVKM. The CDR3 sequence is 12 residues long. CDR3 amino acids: CAASGTKETQYF. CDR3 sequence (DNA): TGTGCCGCAAGCGGCACAAAAGAGACCCAGTACTTC.

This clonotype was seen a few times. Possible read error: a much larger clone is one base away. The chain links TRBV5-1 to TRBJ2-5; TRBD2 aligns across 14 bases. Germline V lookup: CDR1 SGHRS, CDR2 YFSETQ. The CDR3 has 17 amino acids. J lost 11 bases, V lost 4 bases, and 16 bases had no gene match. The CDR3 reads CASSLSPGLAGVDEQYF. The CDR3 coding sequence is TGCGCCAGCAGCCTAAGCCCGGGACTAGCGGGGGTGGATGAGCAGTACTTC.

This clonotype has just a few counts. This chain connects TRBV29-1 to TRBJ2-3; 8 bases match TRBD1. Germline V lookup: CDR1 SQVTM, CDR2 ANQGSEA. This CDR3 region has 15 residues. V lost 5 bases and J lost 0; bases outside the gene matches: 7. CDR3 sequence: CSVSGTGDSTDTQYF. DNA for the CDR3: TGCAGCGTTTCCGGGACAGGCGATAGCACAGATACGCAGTATTTT.

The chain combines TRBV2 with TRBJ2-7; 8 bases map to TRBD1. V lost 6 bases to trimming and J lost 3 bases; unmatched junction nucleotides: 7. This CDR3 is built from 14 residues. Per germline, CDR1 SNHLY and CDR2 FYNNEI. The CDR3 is CASRRVTGDYEQYF. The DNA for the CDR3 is TGTGCCAGCAGGAGGGTGACAGGGGACTACGAGCAGTACTTC.

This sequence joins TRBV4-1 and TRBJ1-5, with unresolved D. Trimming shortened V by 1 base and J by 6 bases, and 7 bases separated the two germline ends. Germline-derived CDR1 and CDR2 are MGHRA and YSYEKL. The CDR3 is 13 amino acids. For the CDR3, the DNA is TGCGCCAGCAGCCAAGTGGAGGGTCAGCCCCAGCATTTT. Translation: CASSQVEGQPQHF.

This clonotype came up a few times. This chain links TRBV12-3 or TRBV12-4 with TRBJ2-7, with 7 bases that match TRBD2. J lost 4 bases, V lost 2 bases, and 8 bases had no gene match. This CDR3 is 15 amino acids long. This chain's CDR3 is CASSLRVGGSYEQYF. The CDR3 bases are TGTGCCAGCAGTTTACGGGTCGGGGGGTCGTACGAGCAGTACTTC.

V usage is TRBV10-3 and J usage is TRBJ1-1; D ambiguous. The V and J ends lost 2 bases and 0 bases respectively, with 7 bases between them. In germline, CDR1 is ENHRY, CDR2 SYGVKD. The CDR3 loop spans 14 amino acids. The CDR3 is CAISERAMNTEAFF. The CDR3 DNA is TGTGCCATCAGTGAGAGGGCTATGAACACTGAAGCTTTCTTT.

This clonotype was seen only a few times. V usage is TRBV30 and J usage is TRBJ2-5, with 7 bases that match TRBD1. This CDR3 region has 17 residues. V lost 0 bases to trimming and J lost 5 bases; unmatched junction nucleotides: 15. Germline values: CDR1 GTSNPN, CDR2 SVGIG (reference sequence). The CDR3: CAWSVRSWDREDETQYF. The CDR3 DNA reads TGTGCCTGGAGTGTAAGATCTTGGGACAGAGAAGATGAGACCCAGTACTTC.

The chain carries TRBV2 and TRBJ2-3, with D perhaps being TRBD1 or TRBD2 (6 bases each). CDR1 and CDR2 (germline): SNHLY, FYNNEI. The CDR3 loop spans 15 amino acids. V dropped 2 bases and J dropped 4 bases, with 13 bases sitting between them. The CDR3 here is CASSEFSGAADTQYF. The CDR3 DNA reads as TGTGCCAGCAGTGAATTTTCGGGGGCGGCAGATACGCAGTATTTT.

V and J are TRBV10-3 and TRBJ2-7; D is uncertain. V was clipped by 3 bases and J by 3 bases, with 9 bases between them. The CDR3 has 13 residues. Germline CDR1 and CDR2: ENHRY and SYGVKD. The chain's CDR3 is CAISDSTDYEQYF. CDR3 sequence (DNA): TGTGCCATCAGTGACTCTACCGACTACGAGCAGTACTTC.

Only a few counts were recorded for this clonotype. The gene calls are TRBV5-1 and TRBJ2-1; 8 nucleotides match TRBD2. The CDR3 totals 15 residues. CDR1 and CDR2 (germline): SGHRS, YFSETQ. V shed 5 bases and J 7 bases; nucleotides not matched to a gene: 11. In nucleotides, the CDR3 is TGCGCCAGCAGGCCCGGGGCGAGCGGGGGAAATGAGCAGTTCTTC. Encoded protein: CASRPGASGGNEQFF.

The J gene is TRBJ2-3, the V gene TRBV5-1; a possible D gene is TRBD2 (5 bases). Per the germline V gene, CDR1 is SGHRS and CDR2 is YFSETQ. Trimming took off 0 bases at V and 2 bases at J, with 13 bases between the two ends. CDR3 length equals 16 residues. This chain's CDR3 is CASSLVRAGLTDTQYF. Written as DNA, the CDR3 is TGCGCCAGCAGCTTGGTTCGGGCGGGCCTCACAGATACGCAGTATTTT.

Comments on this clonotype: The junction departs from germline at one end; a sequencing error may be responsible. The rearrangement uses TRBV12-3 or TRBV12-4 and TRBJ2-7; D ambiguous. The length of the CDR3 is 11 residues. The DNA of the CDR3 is TGTACCAGCAGTTCCCGGTACGAGCAGTACTTC. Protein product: CTSSSRYEQYF.

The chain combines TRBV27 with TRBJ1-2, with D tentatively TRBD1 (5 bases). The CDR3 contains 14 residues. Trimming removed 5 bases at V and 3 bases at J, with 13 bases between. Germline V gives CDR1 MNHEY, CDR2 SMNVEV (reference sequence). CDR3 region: CASSVTGRDYGYTF. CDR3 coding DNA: TGTGCCAGCAGTGTAACAGGCAGAGACTATGGCTACACCTTC.

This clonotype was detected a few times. CDR3 sequence (DNA): TGTGCCAGCAGTTTATCGACAGGGGGTGGCACTGAAGCTTTCTTT. Its protein product is CASSLSTGGGTEAFF. The V call is TRBV27, the J call TRBJ1-1; 9 bases align to TRBD1. The CDR3 length is 15 residues. Germline V lookup: CDR1 MNHEY, CDR2 SMNVEV (reference sequence). J gave up 4 bases and V 0 bases, and 3 bases lay outside the gene matches.

The CDR3 loop is CASRRLAGWKDTQYF. CDR3 sequence (DNA): TGTGCCAGCAGAAGACTAGCGGGGTGGAAAGATACGCAGTATTTT. J is TRBJ2-3 and V is TRBV12-3 or TRBV12-4, with 11 bases aligning to TRBD2. J lost 5 bases, V lost 6 bases, and 7 bases had no gene match. The CDR3 extends over 15 amino acids.

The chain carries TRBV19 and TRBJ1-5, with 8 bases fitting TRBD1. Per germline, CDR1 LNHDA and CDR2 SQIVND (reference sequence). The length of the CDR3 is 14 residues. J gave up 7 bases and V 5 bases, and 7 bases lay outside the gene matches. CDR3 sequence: CASSPGQGVQPQHF. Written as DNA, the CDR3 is TGTGCCAGTAGTCCTGGACAGGGTGTCCAGCCCCAGCATTTT. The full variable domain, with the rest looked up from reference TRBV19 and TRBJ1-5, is DGGITQSPKYLFRKEGQNVTLSCEQNLNHDAMYWYRQDPGQGLRLIYYSQIVNDFQKGDIAEGYSVSREKKESFPLTVTSAQKNPTAFYLCASSPGQGVQPQHFGDGTRLSIL.